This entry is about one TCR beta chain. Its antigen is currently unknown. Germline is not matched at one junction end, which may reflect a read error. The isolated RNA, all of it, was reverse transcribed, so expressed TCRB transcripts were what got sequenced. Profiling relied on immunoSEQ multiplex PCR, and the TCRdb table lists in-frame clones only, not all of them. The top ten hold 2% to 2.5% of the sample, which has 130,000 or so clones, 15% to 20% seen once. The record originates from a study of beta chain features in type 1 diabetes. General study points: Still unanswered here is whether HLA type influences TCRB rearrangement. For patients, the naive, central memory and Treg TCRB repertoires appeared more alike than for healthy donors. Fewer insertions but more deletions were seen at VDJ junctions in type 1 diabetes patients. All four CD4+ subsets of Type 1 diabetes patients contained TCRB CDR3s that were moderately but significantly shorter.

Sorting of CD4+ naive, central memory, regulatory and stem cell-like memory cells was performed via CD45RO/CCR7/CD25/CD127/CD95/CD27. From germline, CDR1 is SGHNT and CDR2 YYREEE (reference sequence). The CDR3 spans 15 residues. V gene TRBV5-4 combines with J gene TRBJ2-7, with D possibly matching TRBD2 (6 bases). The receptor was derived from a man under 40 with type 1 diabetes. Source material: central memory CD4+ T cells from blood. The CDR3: CASTLGGILNYEQYF. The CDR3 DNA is TGTGCCAGCACCTTGGGAGGTATTTTAAACTACGAGCAGTACTTC.